Below, 3 T cell receptor beta chains from the same sample are listed, as sequenced in a study of breast tumors, draining lymph nodes, adjacent tissues. TCRdb reprocessed the multiplex PCR reads with MiXCR, giving one entry per CDR3 protein. In the table there are approximately 140,000 distinct CDR3 sequences, 32% of which are singletons. The lymph nodes were axillary draining lymph nodes from breast cancer patients. Sequenced: axillary lymph node tissue. These receptors all stem from a female donor with breast cancer. Some clones in this sample may be carry-over from other donors' samples.

This clonotype was recorded many times. The chain recombines TRBV29-1 with TRBJ2-3; the D is unclear. CDR3 length: 15 amino acids. Germline V lookup: CDR1 SQVTM, CDR2 ANQGSEA. Trimming took 5 bases from V and 1 from J, leaving 16 bases between them. The CDR3 loop is CSVYPLRQGTDTQYF. The CDR3 region has the DNA TGCAGCGTTTATCCTCTCCGGCAGGGCACAGATACGCAGTATTTT.

Regarding this clonotype: No DNA is shown, since the ends of the CDR3 on it are uncertain; the CDR3 is the one TCRdb lists. The rearrangement joins TRBV5-5 to TRBJ1-3; the listed D gene, TRBD1, was not tested against the DNA. The CDR3 is 22 residues long, ends included. CDR1 and CDR2 (germline): SGHKS, YYEKEE (reference sequence). This CDR3 is CASSFYICSATVTGMLGNTIYF.

This clonotype was recorded many times. The chain is built from TRBV9 and TRBJ2-1; TRBD1 might be the D (6 bases). Deletions cut 2 bases from V and 2 bases from J, with 14 bases between. Per the germline V gene, CDR1 is SGDLS and CDR2 is YYNGEE. This CDR3 region has 16 residues. CDR3: CASSVYRASPYNEQFF. The CDR3, as DNA: TGTGCCAGCAGCGTGTACAGGGCCTCTCCCTACAATGAGCAGTTCTTC.